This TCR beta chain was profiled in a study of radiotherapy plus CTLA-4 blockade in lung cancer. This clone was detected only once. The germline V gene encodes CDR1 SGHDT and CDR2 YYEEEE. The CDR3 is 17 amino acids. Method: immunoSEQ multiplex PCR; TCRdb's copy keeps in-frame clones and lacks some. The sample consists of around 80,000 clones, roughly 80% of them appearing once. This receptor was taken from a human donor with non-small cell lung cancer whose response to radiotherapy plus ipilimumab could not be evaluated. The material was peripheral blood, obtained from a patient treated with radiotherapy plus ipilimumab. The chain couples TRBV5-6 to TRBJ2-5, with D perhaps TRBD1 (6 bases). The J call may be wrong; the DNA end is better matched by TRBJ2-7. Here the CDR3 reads CASSSMWRAGELYEQYF. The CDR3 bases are TGTGCCAGCAGCTCTATGTGGCGGGCAGGGGAACTCTACGAGCAGTACTTC.